A single sample is the source of the 20 T cell receptor beta chains below, sequenced in a study of blood T cell repertoires in COVID-19. Profiled with immunoSEQ multiplex PCR; TCRdb holds only in-frame clones, not every one. Here the sample spans 650,000 to 800,000 clones, just under 90% being singletons. Sequences were obtained from peripheral blood. Source of these receptors: a woman aged 18-30 years with acute or convalescent COVID-19.

The chain has TRBV15 and TRBJ1-4; unclear D gene. Deletions cut 0 bases from V and 5 bases from J, with 10 bases between. The CDR3 sequence is 15 residues long. CDR1 is LNHNV and CDR2 is YYDKDF in the germline V gene (reference sequence). The CDR3, as DNA: TGTGCCACCAGCAGAGACCAGTACCCGAATGAAAAACTGTTTTTT. The encoded protein is CATSRDQYPNEKLFF.

This clone showed up just a few times. The chain has TRBV12-5 and TRBJ1-1; 7 bases are shared with TRBD1. Germline V gene sequence: CDR1 LGHNT, CDR2 FRNRAP. The CDR3 has 15 amino acids. Trimming removed 1 base from V and 4 bases from J; junction bases left unmatched: 6. The CDR3 sequence is CASGLETGLGTEAFF. The CDR3 nucleotides are TGTGCTAGTGGTTTGGAGACAGGGCTGGGCACTGAAGCTTTCTTT. Full variable domain (rest looked up from reference TRBV12-5 and TRBJ1-1): DARVTQTPRHKVTEMGQEVTMRCQPILGHNTVFWYRQTMMQGLELLAYFRNRAPLDDSGMPKDRFSAEMPDATLATLKIQPSEPRDSAVYFCASGLETGLGTEAFFGQGTRLTVV.

The chain uses TRBV7-9 and TRBJ2-7; possibly TRBD1 for D (5 bases). The CDR3 extends over 13 amino acids. Germline CDR1 reads SEHNR; CDR2 reads FQNEAQ (reference sequence). V dropped 1 base and J dropped 6 bases, with 10 bases sitting between them. CDR3 in amino acids: CASSLGQGAEQYF. The CDR3 bases are TGTGCCAGCAGCTTAGGTCAGGGTGCCGAGCAGTACTTC. Variable domain in full (rest from reference TRBV7-9 and TRBJ2-7): DTGVSQNPRHKITKRGQNVTFRCDPISEHNRLYWYRQTLGQGPEFLTYFQNEAQLEKSRLLSDRFSAERPKGSFSTLEIQRTEQGDSAMYLCASSLGQGAEQYFGPGTRLTVT.

The rearrangement uses TRBV23-1 and TRBJ2-1; D not certain. TRBV23-1 is an ORF, and what it does is uncertain. There are 15 residues in the CDR3. Trimming pared 2 bases from V and 0 bases from J, leaving 8 bases between. CDR3: CASSQQNSSYNEQFF. For the CDR3, the DNA is TGCGCCAGCAGTCAACAGAACAGCTCCTACAATGAGCAGTTCTTC.

The chain employs TRBV24-1 and TRBJ1-5; D is undetermined. Trimming took 9 bases from V and 4 from J, leaving 21 bases between them. The CDR3 extends over 16 amino acids. Per germline, CDR1 KGHDR and CDR2 SFDVKD. The CDR3 loop reads CATPAEGAILNQPQHF. The DNA of the CDR3 is TGTGCCACCCCGGCGGAGGGCGCAATATTAAATCAGCCCCAGCATTTT.

The chain recombines TRBV13 with TRBJ2-7; weak D call: TRBD1 (6 bases). The CDR3 loop spans 12 amino acids. Germline loops: CDR1 PRHDT, CDR2 FYEKMQ (reference sequence). Trimming removed 7 bases from V and 6 bases from J, with 13 bases in between. CDR3 sequence (DNA): TGTGCCAGCACGCAGGGGCGGACCGAGCAGTACTTC. This codes for CASTQGRTEQYF.

The V gene is TRBV7-9, the J gene TRBJ1-2; TRBD1 might be the D (6 bases). The CDR3 loop spans 16 amino acids. Germline lookup yields CDR1 SEHNR and CDR2 FQNEAQ (reference sequence). V was trimmed by 4 bases and J by 5 bases, leaving 20 bases between them. CDR3 residues: CASSSQASGAPYGYTF. The CDR3 DNA sequence: TGTGCCAGCAGCTCGCAAGCCTCAGGGGCCCCATATGGCTACACCTTC. Variable domain in full (rest from reference TRBV7-9 and TRBJ1-2): DTGVSQNPRHKITKRGQNVTFRCDPISEHNRLYWYRQTLGQGPEFLTYFQNEAQLEKSRLLSDRFSAERPKGSFSTLEIQRTEQGDSAMYLCASSSQASGAPYGYTFGSGTRLTVV.

This CDR3 is CASSDRGEGDTQYF. The DNA for the CDR3 is TGTGCCAGCAGTGATCGGGGGGAGGGAGATACGCAGTATTTT. The rearrangement links TRBV6-4 to TRBJ2-3; 7 positions agree with TRBD2. The CDR3 extends over 14 amino acids. From germline, CDR1 is MRHNA and CDR2 SNTAGT. Trimming removed 3 bases from V and 5 bases from J; junction bases left unmatched: 5.

The chain couples TRBV15 to TRBJ2-2; no clear D. Germline assignment: CDR1 LNHNV and CDR2 YYDKDF (reference sequence). There are 14 residues in the CDR3. V was trimmed by 3 bases and J by 4 bases, leaving 9 bases between them. CDR3 region: CATSSPGATGELFF. In DNA form, the CDR3 reads TGTGCCACCAGCAGTCCCGGAGCCACCGGGGAGCTGTTTTTT.

The chain joins TRBV2 to TRBJ2-5; D gene ambiguous. V was shortened by 1 base and J by 2 bases, with 5 bases between the two germline ends. Looked up from germline, CDR1 is SNHLY and CDR2 is FYNNEI. The CDR3 contains 13 residues. CDR3 bases: TGTGCCAGCAGTGAAGATTTACAAGAGACCCAGTACTTC. It is translated as CASSEDLQETQYF.

V and J are TRBV5-4 and TRBJ2-2, with 10 positions matching TRBD1. CDR3 length equals 16 residues. J lost 4 bases, V lost 6 bases, and 9 bases had no gene match. CDR1 is SGHNT, CDR2 YYREEE, per germline (reference sequence). CDR3 bases: TGTGCCAGCACCGCCCGGGACAGGGGTGGCACCGGGGAGCTGTTTTTT. Residues: CASTARDRGGTGELFF.

The chain employs TRBV3-1 (or the pseudogene TRBV3-2) and TRBJ1-3; D perhaps matches TRBD1 (5 bases). V shed 8 bases and J shed 0 bases, with 29 bases lying between them. Per germline, CDR1 LGHDT and CDR2 YNNKEL (reference sequence). The CDR3 length is 20 residues. The CDR3 bases are TGTGCCAGCCGCCTGGGGCCCCGCGCAGTCAGCCCAAGCTCTGGAAACACCATATATTTT. Encoded protein: CASRLGPRAVSPSSGNTIYF.

V is TRBV5-1 and J is TRBJ1-2, with TRBD1 as a possible D gene (5 bases). The CDR3 is 14 residues long. CDR1 is SGHRS and CDR2 is YFSETQ in the germline V gene. The ends were cut back, 0 bases at V and 4 bases at J, with 10 bases in the middle. CDR3 nucleotides: TGCGCCAGCAGCTTGGGCGGGGGAACCTATGGCTACACCTTC. This sequence encodes CASSLGGGTYGYTF.

CDR3 loop: CASSLGQGLTDTQYF. Here the CDR3 DNA reads TGTGCCAGCAGCCTGGGACAGGGACTCACAGATACGCAGTATTTT. The chain uses TRBV7-9 and TRBJ2-3; 9 bases map to TRBD1. V lost 5 bases to trimming and J lost 2 bases; unmatched junction nucleotides: 5. The CDR3 has 15 amino acids. Germline CDR1 SEHNR, CDR2 FQNEAQ (reference sequence).

The CDR3 loop is CASARRILQGNKADGYTF. CDR3 in DNA: TGTGCCAGTGCGCGACGAATACTACAGGGGAATAAGGCTGACGGCTACACCTTC. The chain has TRBV19 and TRBJ1-2, with 7 bases that match TRBD1. Germline-derived CDR1 and CDR2 are LNHDA and SQIVND (reference sequence). V shed 8 bases and J 8 bases; nucleotides not matched to a gene: 26. This CDR3 contains 18 residues.

The rearrangement uses TRBV6-5 and TRBJ1-1; perhaps TRBD1 as D (5 bases). The ends were cut back, 4 bases at V and 0 bases at J, with 9 bases in the middle. Germline values: CDR1 MNHEY, CDR2 SVGAGI. The CDR3 length is 14 residues. The DNA of the CDR3 is TGTGCCAGCAGTTTCACAGGCATGAACACTGAAGCTTTCTTT. It encodes CASSFTGMNTEAFF.

This chain uses TRBV6-1 with TRBJ1-1, with 9 bases that match TRBD1. CDR1 is MNHNS and CDR2 is SASEGT in the germline V gene. The CDR3 is 16 amino acids. The junction had 11 bases not matched to a gene; V was cut back by 4 bases and J by 5 bases. This CDR3 is CASSGLQQGARTEAFF. DNA for the CDR3: TGTGCCAGCAGTGGCCTACAACAGGGGGCGCGAACTGAAGCTTTCTTT.

The CDR3, as DNA: TGCGCCAGCAGCTTGCTAGCGGGGCAAGAGACCCAGTACTTC. Protein product: CASSLLAGQETQYF. This chain connects TRBV5-1 to TRBJ2-5; 9 bases align to TRBD2. CDR1 is SGHRS, CDR2 YFSETQ, per germline. The length of the CDR3 is 14 residues. Unmatched junction bases numbered 0, after V lost 1 base and J lost 2 bases.

In its sample, this clone was seen once. The rearrangement uses TRBV6-5 and TRBJ2-3; 7 bases map to TRBD2. The CDR3 length is 15 residues. V dropped 6 bases and J dropped 4; count of bases not matched to a gene: 10. Germline values: CDR1 MNHEY, CDR2 SVGAGI. The CDR3: CASRRDYRYSDTQYF. DNA of the CDR3: TGTGCCAGCAGACGGGACTACCGTTATTCAGATACGCAGTATTTT.

The chain is built from TRBV6-6 and TRBJ2-7, with D perhaps matching TRBD2 (6 bases). The CDR3 length is 14 residues. V was shortened by 6 bases and J by 2 bases, with 14 bases between the two germline ends. Germline values: CDR1 MNHNY, CDR2 SVGAGI (reference sequence). For the CDR3, the DNA is TGTGCCAGCAGATCACTAGCATCGGCCTACGAGCAGTACTTC. Protein: CASRSLASAYEQYF.